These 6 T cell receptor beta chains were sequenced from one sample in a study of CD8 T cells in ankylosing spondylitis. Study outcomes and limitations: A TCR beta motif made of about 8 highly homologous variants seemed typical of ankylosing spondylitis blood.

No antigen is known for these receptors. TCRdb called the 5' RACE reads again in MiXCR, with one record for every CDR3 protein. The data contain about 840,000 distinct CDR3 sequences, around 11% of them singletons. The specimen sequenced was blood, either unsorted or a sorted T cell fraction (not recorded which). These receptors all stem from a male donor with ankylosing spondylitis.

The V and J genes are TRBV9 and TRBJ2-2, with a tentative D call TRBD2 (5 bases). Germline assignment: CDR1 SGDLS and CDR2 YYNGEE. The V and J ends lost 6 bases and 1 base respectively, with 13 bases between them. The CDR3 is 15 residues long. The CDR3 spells CASKEDRRNTGELFF. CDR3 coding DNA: TGTGCCAGCAAGGAGGATAGGAGGAACACCGGGGAGCTGTTTTTT.

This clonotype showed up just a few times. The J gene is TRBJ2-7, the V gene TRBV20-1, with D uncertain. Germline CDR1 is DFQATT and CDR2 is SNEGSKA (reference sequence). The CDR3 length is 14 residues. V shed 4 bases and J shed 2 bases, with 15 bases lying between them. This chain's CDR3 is CSATRSGRAYEQYF. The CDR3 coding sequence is TGCAGTGCTACCCGGTCCGGCCGAGCCTACGAGCAGTACTTC.

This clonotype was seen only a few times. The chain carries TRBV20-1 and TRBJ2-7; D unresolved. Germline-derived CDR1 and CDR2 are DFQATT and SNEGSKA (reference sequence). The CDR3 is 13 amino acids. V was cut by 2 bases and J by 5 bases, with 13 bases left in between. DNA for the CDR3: TGCAGTGCTAGACCGATACAAAGTCACGAGCAGTACTTC. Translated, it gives CSARPIQSHEQYF.

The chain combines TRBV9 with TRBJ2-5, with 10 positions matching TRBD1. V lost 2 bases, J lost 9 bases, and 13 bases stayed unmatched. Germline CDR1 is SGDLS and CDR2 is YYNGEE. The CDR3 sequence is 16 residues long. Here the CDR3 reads CASSVGQGSPAVAQYF. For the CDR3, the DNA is TGTGCCAGCAGCGTGGGACAGGGGTCTCCGGCGGTGGCCCAGTACTTC.

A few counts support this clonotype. The CDR3 bases are TGCGCCAGCAGCTTTGACACACTCATTTATGGCTACACCTTC. It translates to CASSFDTLIYGYTF. The gene calls are TRBV5-1 and TRBJ1-2; the D is unclear. V lost 2 bases to trimming and J lost 5 bases, with 13 bases between them. This CDR3 is 14 amino acids long. Per the germline V gene, CDR1 is SGHRS and CDR2 is YFSETQ.

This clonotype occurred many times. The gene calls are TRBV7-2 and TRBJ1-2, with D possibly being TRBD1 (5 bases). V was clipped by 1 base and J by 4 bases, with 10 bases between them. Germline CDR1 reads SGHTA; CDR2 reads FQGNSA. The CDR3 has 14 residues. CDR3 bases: TGTGCCAGCAGCTTAGGGGCAGGGCGCTATGGCTACACCTTC. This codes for CASSLGAGRYGYTF.